This T cell receptor (beta chain) was identified in a study of radiotherapy plus CTLA-4 blockade in lung cancer listed by TCRdb under 2018. Background for the entire study: Among the enrolled patients, about 20% had an objective response, and 31% reached disease control.

Points on this clone: Its antigen is currently not known. No base quality information exists; no much larger clone differs at one position.

Libraries were constructed by the immunoSEQ multiplex PCR assay. Held by TCRdb, this immuneACCESS table contains in-frame sequences only and omits some clones. Under half of the omission traces to an unresolved V gene where checked; the cause of the rest is unknown. A total of about 40,000 clones appear in this sample, under 80% of them only once. 9.8% of the sample is in the top ten clones. Focal radiation therapy combined with CTLA-4 blockade (ipilimumab) was tested in patients with chemo-refractory metastatic non-small-cell lung cancer. Results the study describes overall, beyond this receptor: After treatment with radiotherapy and ipilimumab, TCR clones that came from tumors expanded in the peripheral blood. The strongest predictors of response were reported to be early dynamic shifts in blood T cell clones along with a rise in serum interferon-beta following radiation.

The source is a human donor with non-small cell lung cancer who had stable disease on radiotherapy plus ipilimumab. The material was peripheral blood, obtained from a patient treated with radiotherapy plus ipilimumab.

The CDR3 sequence is CASGLAGGVTDTQYF. Here is the DNA: TGTGCCAGCGGACTAGCGGGGGGGGTCACAGATACGCAGTATTTT. The sequence joins TRBV2 to TRBJ2-3; 15 bases in between match TRBD2. From the germline V gene, CDR1 is SNHLY and CDR2 is FYNNEI. Inclusive of the bounding cysteine and phenylalanine, the CDR3 is 15 residues long. Kept here is only the CDR3 DNA, which spans 45 bases and is read in frame from base 1. Trimming accounts for 8 bases at V and 2 bases at J, while the number of junction bases matched to no gene is 2.